The rows below give T cell receptor beta chains drawn from one sample of a study of T cell responses to AZD1222 COVID-19 vaccine. Produced via immunoSEQ multiplex PCR; TCRdb's table is partial and in-frame only. The sample holds some 140,000 clones; approximately 94% are singletons and the top ten take about 3%. The sample consisted of peripheral blood, taken on day 0 of AZD1222 vaccination. These receptors were obtained from an adult in good health. Both conserved end residues are trimmed from each CDR3.

v_gene	j_gene	CDR3aa
TRBV12-3/TRBV12-4	TRBJ1-2	ASSYGRGART
TRBV4-2	TRBJ2-7	ASSQGGGDSSYEQY
TRBV19	TRBJ1-3	ASSISGTGNTIY
TRBV20-1	TRBJ1-2	SARGGEGYT
TRBV7-9	TRBJ1-6	ASSLGGGNSPLH
TRBV27	TRBJ2-1	ATLQGSGSYNEQF
TRBV6-5	TRBJ1-1	ASSLELNTEAF
TRBV9	TRBJ2-2	ASSTGLFTGELF
TRBV4-2	TRBJ2-3	ASSQNLADTQY
TRBV3-1/TRBV3-2	TRBJ1-2	ASSRQGANYGYT
TRBV11-3	TRBJ1-1	ASSLSLGARGTEAF
TRBV2	TRBJ1-1	ASSEGLGRPNTEAF
TRBV19	TRBJ2-3	ASSPGGGTDTQY
TRBV24-1	TRBJ2-3	ATSDLAGGPTDTQY
TRBV2	TRBJ1-1	ASSRQLNTEAF
TRBV24-1	TRBJ2-1	ATSDLPRANEQF
TRBV2	TRBJ1-5	ASRGDSGGNQPQH
TRBV4-1	TRBJ2-7	ASSQEGAYEQY
TRBV4-1	TRBJ1-5	ASSQEEGDQPQH
TRBV6-5	TRBJ2-6	ASSYDGAGANVLT
TRBV5-5	TRBJ1-2	ASSLAGSVANYGYT
TRBV5-4	TRBJ2-5	ASSPPDREVTQY